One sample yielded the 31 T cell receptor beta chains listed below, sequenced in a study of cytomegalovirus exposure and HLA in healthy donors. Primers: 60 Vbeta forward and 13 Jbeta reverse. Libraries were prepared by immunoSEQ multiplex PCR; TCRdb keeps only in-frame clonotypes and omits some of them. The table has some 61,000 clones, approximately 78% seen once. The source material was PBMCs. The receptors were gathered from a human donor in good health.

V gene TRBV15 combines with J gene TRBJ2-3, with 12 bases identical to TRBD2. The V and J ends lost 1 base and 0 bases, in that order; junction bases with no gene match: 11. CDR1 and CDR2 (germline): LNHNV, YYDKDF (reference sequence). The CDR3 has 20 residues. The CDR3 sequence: CATSRGISGLAGSSTDTQYF. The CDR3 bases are TGTGCCACCAGCAGAGGAATTTCCGGACTAGCGGGATCTAGCACAGATACGCAGTATTTT.

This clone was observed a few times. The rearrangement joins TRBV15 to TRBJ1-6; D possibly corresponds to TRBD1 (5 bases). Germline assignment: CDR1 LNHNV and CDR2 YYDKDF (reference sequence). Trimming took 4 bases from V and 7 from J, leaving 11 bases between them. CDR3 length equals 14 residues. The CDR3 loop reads CATSTRDFNSPLHF. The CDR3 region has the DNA TGTGCCACCAGCACCCGGGACTTCAATTCACCCCTCCACTTT.

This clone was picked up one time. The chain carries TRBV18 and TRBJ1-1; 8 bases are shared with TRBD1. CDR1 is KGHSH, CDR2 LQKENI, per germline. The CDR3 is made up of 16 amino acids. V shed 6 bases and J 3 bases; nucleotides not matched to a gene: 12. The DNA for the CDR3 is TGTGCCAGCTCCAACACAGGGGGAGGTAGCGACACTGAAGCTTTCTTT. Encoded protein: CASSNTGGGSDTEAFF. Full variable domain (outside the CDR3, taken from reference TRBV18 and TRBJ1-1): NAGVMQNPRHLVRRRGQEARLRCSPMKGHSHVYWYRQLPEEGLKFMVYLQKENIIDESGMPKERFSAEFPKEGPSILRIQQVVRGDSAAYFCASSNTGGGSDTEAFFGQGTRLTVV.

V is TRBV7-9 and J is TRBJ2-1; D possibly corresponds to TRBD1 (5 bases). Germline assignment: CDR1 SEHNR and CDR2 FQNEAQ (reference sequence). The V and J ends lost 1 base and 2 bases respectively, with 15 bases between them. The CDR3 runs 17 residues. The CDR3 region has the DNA TGTGCCAGCAGCTTAGAGCCCACCCCAGGGACCTACAATGAGCAGTTCTTC. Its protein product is CASSLEPTPGTYNEQFF.

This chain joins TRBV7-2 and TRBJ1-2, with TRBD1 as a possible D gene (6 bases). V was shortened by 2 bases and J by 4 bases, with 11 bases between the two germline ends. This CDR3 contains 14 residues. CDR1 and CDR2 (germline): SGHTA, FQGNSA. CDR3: CASSLRTDGYGYTF. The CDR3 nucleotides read TGTGCCAGCAGCTTACGGACAGACGGCTATGGCTACACCTTC.

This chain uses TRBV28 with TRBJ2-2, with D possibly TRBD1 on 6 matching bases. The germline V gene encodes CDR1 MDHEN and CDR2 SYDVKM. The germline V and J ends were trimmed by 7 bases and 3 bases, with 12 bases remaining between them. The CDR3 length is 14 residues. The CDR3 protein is CASTQGKYTGELFF. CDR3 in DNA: TGTGCCAGCACACAGGGAAAATACACCGGGGAGCTGTTTTTT. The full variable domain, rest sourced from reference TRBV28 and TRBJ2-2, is DVKVTQSSRYLVKRTGEKVFLECVQDMDHENMFWYRQDPGLGLRLIYFSYDVKMKEKGDIPEGYSVSREKKERFSLILESASTNQTSMYLCASTQGKYTGELFFGEGSRLTVL.

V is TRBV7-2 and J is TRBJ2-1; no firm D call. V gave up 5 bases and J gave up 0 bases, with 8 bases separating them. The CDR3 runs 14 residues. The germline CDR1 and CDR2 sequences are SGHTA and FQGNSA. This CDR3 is CASSTTGSYNEQFF. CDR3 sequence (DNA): TGTGCCAGCAGCACGACTGGCTCCTACAATGAGCAGTTCTTC.

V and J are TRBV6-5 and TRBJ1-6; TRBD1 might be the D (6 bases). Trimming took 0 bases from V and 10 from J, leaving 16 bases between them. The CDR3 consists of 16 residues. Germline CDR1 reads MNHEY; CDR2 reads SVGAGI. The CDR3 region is CASSYSRGIAGSPLHF. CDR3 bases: TGTGCCAGCAGTTACTCCAGGGGTATCGCCGGGTCACCCCTCCACTTT.

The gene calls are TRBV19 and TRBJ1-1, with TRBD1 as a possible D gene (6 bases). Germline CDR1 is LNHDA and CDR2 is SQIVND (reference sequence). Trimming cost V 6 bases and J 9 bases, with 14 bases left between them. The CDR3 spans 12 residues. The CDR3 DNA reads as TGTGCCAGTAGGTCTACGGGACAACAAGCTTTCTTT. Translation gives CASRSTGQQAFF.

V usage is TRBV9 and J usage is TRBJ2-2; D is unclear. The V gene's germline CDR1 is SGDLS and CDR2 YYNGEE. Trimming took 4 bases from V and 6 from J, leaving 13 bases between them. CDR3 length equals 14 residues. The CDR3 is CASSPQSVSGELFF. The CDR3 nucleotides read TGTGCCAGCAGCCCCCAGTCAGTCTCCGGGGAGCTGTTTTTT.

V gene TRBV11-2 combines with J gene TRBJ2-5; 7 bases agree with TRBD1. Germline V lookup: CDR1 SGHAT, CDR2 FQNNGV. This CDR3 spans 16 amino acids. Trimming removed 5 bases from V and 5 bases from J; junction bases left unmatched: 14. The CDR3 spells CASSHRADRARETQYF. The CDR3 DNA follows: TGTGCCAGCAGCCACAGAGCCGACAGGGCCCGGGAGACCCAGTACTTC.

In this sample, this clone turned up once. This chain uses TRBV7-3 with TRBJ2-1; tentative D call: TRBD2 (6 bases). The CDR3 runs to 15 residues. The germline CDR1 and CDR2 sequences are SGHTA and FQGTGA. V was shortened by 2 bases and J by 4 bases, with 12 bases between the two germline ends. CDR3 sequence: CASSLGGLNYNEQFF. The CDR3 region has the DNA TGTGCCAGCAGCTTAGGGGGACTTAATTACAATGAGCAGTTCTTC.

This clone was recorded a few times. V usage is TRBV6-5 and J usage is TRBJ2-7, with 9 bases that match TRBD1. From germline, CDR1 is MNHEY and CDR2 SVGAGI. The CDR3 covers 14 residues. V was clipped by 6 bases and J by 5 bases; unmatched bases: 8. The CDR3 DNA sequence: TGTGCCAGCAGCCAACAGGGGGCTTTCGACGAGCAGTACTTC. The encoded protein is CASSQQGAFDEQYF.

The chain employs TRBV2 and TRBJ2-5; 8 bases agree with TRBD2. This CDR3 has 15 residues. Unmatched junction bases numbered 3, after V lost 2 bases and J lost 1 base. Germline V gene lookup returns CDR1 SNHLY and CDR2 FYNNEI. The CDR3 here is CASSELAGGQETQYF. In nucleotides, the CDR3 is TGTGCCAGCAGTGAATTGGCGGGGGGCCAAGAGACCCAGTACTTC.

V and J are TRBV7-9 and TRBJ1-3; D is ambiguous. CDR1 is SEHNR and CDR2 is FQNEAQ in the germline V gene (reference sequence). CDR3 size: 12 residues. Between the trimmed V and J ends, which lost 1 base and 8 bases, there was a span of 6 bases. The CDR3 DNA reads TGTGCCAGCAGCTTAGGGCGGGACACCATATATTTT. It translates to CASSLGRDTIYF.

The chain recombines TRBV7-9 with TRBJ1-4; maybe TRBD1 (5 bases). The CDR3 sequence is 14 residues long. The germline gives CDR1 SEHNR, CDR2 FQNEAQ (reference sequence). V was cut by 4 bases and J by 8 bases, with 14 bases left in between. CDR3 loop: CASSSQGFEEKLFF. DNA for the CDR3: TGTGCCAGCAGCTCTCAGGGTTTCGAAGAAAAACTGTTTTTT.

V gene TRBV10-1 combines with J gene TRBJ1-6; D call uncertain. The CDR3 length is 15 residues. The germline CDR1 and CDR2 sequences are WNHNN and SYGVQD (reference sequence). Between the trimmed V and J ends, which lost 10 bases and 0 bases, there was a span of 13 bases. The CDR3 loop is CATPPLPSYNSPLHF. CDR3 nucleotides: TGCGCCACCCCCCCCCTACCCTCCTATAATTCACCCCTCCACTTT.

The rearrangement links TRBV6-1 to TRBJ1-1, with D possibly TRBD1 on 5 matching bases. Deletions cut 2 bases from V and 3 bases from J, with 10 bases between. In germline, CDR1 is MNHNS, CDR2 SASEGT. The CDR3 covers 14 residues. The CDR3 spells CASSEPGGDTEAFF. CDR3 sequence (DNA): TGTGCCAGCAGTGAACCGGGAGGGGACACTGAAGCTTTCTTT.

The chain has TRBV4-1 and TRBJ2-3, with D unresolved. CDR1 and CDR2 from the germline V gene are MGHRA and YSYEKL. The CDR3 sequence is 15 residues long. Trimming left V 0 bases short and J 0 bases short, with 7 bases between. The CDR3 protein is CASSQELLSTDTQYF. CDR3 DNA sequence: TGCGCCAGCAGCCAAGAGTTATTGAGCACAGATACGCAGTATTTT.

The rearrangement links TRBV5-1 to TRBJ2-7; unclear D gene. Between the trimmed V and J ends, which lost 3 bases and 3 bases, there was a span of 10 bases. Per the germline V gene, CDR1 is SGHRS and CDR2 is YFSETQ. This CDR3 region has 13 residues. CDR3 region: CASSSPPGYEQYF. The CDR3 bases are TGCGCCAGCAGCTCCCCGCCGGGCTACGAGCAGTACTTC.

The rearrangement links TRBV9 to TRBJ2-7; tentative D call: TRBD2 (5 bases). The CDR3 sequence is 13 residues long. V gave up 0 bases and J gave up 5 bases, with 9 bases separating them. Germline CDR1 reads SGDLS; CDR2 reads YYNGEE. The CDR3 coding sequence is TGTGCCAGCAGCGTAGGAGGACTCCACGAGCAGTACTTC. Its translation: CASSVGGLHEQYF.

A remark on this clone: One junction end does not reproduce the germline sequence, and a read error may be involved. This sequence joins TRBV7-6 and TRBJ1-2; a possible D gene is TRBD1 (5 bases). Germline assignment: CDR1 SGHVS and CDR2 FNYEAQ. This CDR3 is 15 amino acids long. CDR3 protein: CASSATGPTFYGYTF. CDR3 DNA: TGTGCCAGCAGCGCCACAGGACCCACCTTCTATGGCTACACCTTT.

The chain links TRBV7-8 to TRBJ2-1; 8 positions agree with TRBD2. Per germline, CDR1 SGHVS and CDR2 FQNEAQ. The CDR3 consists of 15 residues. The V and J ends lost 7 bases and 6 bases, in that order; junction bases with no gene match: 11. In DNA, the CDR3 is TGTGCCAGCACCTCCGGAGGGACTAGTACCAATGAGCAGTTCTTC. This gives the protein CASTSGGTSTNEQFF.

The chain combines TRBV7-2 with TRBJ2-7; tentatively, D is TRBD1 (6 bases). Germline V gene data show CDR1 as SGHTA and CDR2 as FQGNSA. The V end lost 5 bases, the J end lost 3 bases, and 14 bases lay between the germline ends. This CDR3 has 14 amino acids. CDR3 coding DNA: TGTGCCAGCAGCCTGGGACATGGGATCTACGAGCAGTACTTC. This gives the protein CASSLGHGIYEQYF.

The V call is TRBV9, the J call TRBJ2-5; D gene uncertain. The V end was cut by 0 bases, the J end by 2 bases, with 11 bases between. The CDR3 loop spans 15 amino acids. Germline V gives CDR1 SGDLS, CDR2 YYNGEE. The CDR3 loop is CASSVAGSFQETQYF. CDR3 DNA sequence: TGTGCCAGCAGCGTAGCTGGCAGTTTTCAAGAGACCCAGTACTTC.

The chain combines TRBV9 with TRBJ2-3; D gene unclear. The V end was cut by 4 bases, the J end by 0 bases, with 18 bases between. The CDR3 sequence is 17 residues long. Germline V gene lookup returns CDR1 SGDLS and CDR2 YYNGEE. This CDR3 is CASSPQPWSVSTDTQYF. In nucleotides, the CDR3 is TGTGCCAGCAGCCCCCAGCCTTGGAGCGTAAGCACAGATACGCAGTATTTT.

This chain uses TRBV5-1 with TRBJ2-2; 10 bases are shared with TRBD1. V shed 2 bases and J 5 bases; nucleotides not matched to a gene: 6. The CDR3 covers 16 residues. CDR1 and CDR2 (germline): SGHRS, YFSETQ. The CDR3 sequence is CASSLETGGRTGELFF. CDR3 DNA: TGCGCCAGCAGCTTAGAGACAGGGGGCCGAACCGGGGAGCTGTTTTTT.

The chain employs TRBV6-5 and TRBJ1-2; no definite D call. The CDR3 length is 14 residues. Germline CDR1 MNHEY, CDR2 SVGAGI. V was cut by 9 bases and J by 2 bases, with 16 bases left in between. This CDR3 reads CASRGSGENYGYTF. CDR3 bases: TGTGCCAGTCGAGGTTCTGGGGAGAACTATGGCTACACCTTC.

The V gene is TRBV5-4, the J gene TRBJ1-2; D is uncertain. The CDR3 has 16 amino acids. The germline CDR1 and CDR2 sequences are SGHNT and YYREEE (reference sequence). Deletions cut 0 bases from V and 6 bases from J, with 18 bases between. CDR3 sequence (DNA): TGTGCCAGCAGCTTGGCCGTCTTGTCGGGGTTAGATGGCTACACCTTC. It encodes CASSLAVLSGLDGYTF.

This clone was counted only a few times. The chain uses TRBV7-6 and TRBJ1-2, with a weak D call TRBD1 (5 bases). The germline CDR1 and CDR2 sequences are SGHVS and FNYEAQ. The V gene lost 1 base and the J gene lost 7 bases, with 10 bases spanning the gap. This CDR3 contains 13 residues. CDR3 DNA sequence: TGTGCCAGCAGCTTAGGGGCGGGGGGTGGCTACACCTTC. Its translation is CASSLGAGGGYTF.

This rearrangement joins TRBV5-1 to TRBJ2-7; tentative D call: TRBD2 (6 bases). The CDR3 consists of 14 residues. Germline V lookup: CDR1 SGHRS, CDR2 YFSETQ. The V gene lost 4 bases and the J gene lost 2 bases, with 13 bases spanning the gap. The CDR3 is CASSGGWGAYEQYF. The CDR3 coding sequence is TGCGCCAGCAGCGGCGGTTGGGGGGCCTACGAGCAGTACTTC.